Each of the 17 T cell receptor beta chains below was sequenced from the same sample in a study of control samples from healthy donors and cancer patients. The assay was immunoSEQ multiplex PCR, and TCRdb's table has in-frame clones only and misses some. In the table there are roughly 92,000 clones, 85% to 90% of which are singletons. Sequenced material: blood. Source of these receptors: a woman aged 55 to 70 in good health.

The chain has TRBV19 and TRBJ2-3, with 7 bases that match TRBD2. This CDR3 comprises 14 residues. The germline gives CDR1 LNHDA, CDR2 SQIVND (reference sequence). V was pared by 5 bases and J by 3 bases, with 5 bases of the junction left unmatched. CDR3 DNA: TGTGCCAGTAGTCTACTAGCGACGACAGATACGCAGTATTTT. Protein: CASSLLATTDTQYF.

The chain carries TRBV7-2 and TRBJ2-3, with no clear D. Trimming stripped 3 bases from V and 6 bases from J, with 10 bases between. The CDR3 length is 13 residues. CDR1 is SGHTA and CDR2 is FQGNSA in the germline V gene. The CDR3 sequence is CASSLVWADTQYF. DNA of the CDR3: TGTGCCAGCAGCTTGGTATGGGCGGATACGCAGTATTTT.

The chain uses TRBV5-1 and TRBJ2-2; D unresolved. CDR1 SGHRS and CDR2 YFSETQ come from the germline V gene. The V and J ends lost 9 bases and 1 base respectively, with 10 bases between them. There are 13 residues in the CDR3. The CDR3 sequence: CATSKENTGELFF. The CDR3 nucleotides read TGCGCCACCTCTAAGGAGAACACCGGGGAGCTGTTTTTT.

The J gene is TRBJ2-7, the V gene TRBV4-1; 8 nucleotides match TRBD1. This CDR3 region has 14 residues. With 5 bases clipped from V and 3 bases from J, the junction kept 6 bases outside the gene matches. In germline, CDR1 is MGHRA, CDR2 YSYEKL. Here the CDR3 DNA reads TGCGCCAGCAGCTCTCGGACAGGGAACTACGAGCAGTACTTC. This gives the protein CASSSRTGNYEQYF.

This chain uses TRBV19 with TRBJ1-5; 8 nucleotides agree with TRBD1. The V gene end was trimmed by 3 bases and the J gene end by 4 bases; junction bases not matched to a gene: 2. The CDR3 runs to 14 residues. Germline-derived CDR1 and CDR2 are LNHDA and SQIVND (reference sequence). This chain's CDR3 is CASSITGGNQPQHF. The CDR3 DNA is TGTGCCAGTAGTATTACAGGGGGGAATCAGCCCCAGCATTTT.

V usage is TRBV4-3 and J usage is TRBJ1-3, with 8 bases fitting TRBD1. The ends lost 1 base at V and 0 bases at J; junction bases unmatched: 5. The CDR3 runs to 17 residues. Germline CDR1 is LGHNA and CDR2 is YSLEER. The CDR3 reads CASSQGTGSHSGNTIYF. The CDR3 coding sequence is TGCGCCAGCAGCCAAGGGACAGGGTCTCACTCTGGAAACACCATATATTTT.

This clone was seen once. The chain couples TRBV7-9 to TRBJ2-7, with 11 nucleotides matching TRBD1. V was clipped by 4 bases and J by 3 bases; unmatched bases: 2. Germline values: CDR1 SEHNR, CDR2 FQNEAQ (reference sequence). CDR3 length: 14 amino acids. In nucleotides, the CDR3 is TGTGCCAGCAGCTCGGGACAGGGGGTCTACGAGCAGTACTTC. Translated: CASSSGQGVYEQYF.

The rearrangement links TRBV19 to TRBJ1-1; a weak D match, TRBD1 (5 bases). Trimming took off 4 bases at V and 0 bases at J, with 12 bases between the two ends. Germline assignment: CDR1 LNHDA and CDR2 SQIVND (reference sequence). The CDR3 is made up of 15 amino acids. CDR3 in amino acids: CASSKETVMNTEAFF. CDR3 sequence (DNA): TGTGCCAGTAGTAAAGAGACAGTTATGAACACTGAAGCTTTCTTT.

The CDR3 is CASSLGTGEKLFF. The CDR3 DNA sequence: TGCGCCAGCAGCTTGGGGACAGGGGAAAAACTGTTTTTT. The chain uses TRBV5-1 and TRBJ1-4, with 8 nucleotides matching TRBD1. The CDR3 runs to 13 residues. Trimming cost V 0 bases and J 8 bases; bases outside gene matches: 0. Germline V gene sequence: CDR1 SGHRS, CDR2 YFSETQ.

The V and J genes are TRBV18 and TRBJ2-5; D is unclear. Between the trimmed V and J ends, which lost 2 bases and 1 base, there was a span of 8 bases. The germline V gene has CDR1 KGHSH and CDR2 LQKENI. This CDR3 region has 14 residues. CDR3 loop: CASSPWATQETQYF. In DNA, the CDR3 is TGTGCCAGCTCACCATGGGCAACCCAAGAGACCCAGTACTTC.

In this sample, this clone turned up many times. This chain connects TRBV2 to TRBJ2-4; TRBD1 aligns across 7 bases. Germline values: CDR1 SNHLY, CDR2 FYNNEI. The CDR3 sequence is 18 residues long. Trimming at V came to 6 bases and at J to 1 base, leaving 15 bases not matched to a gene. The CDR3 is CASSTDRVTRLAKNIQYF. Written as DNA, the CDR3 is TGTGCCAGCAGCACAGACAGGGTTACACGCCTGGCCAAAAACATTCAGTACTTC.

This chain links TRBV11-3 with TRBJ2-7, with D tentatively TRBD1 (5 bases). V lost 2 bases and J 3 bases, leaving 14 bases between the germline ends. This CDR3 has 15 residues. CDR1 and CDR2 (germline): SGHNT, YENEEA. The CDR3 sequence is CASSLFPGPNYEQYF. The CDR3 region has the DNA TGTGCCAGCAGCTTATTTCCAGGGCCCAACTACGAGCAGTACTTC.

V usage is TRBV12-3 or TRBV12-4 and J usage is TRBJ1-3, with no clear D. V lost 6 bases, J lost 4 bases, and 10 bases lay in between. This CDR3 region has 13 residues. As DNA, the CDR3 is TGTGCCAGCAGCCTCAAGGCGGGAAACACCATATATTTT. Amino acid sequence: CASSLKAGNTIYF.

The chain combines TRBV6-5 with TRBJ1-6, with 7 bases aligning to TRBD1. The CDR3 consists of 14 residues. The germline V gene encodes CDR1 MNHEY and CDR2 SVGAGI. Unmatched junction bases numbered 6, after V lost 7 bases and J lost 6 bases. In nucleotides, the CDR3 is TGTGCCAGCACCTTACAGGGGTTTAATTCACCCCTCCACTTT. Amino acids: CASTLQGFNSPLHF.

The V call is TRBV23-1, the J call TRBJ1-2, with D perhaps matching TRBD1 (6 bases). TRBV23-1 is identified as an open reading frame with a role that is uncertain. The CDR3 has 18 amino acids. Trimming took off 1 base at V and 4 bases at J, with 22 bases between the two ends. The CDR3 sequence: CASSQCVGKGVSGYGYTF. In nucleotides, the CDR3 is TGCGCCAGCAGTCAATGTGTGGGGAAGGGGGTATCAGGCTATGGCTACACCTTC.

The V and J genes are TRBV27 and TRBJ2-3; the D gene is possibly TRBD2 (6 bases). CDR1 is MNHEY, CDR2 SMNVEV, per germline (reference sequence). Trimming cost V 4 bases and J 5 bases, with 16 bases left between them. This CDR3 is built from 15 residues. The CDR3 region has the DNA TGTGCCAGCAGTTCCCCAGCGGTCGGGGGAGATACGCAGTATTTT. Amino acid sequence: CASSSPAVGGDTQYF.

The rearrangement links TRBV28 to TRBJ2-1, with D perhaps assigned TRBD1 or TRBD2 (6 bases each). Germline V lookup: CDR1 MDHEN, CDR2 SYDVKM. Trimming took 2 bases from V and 7 from J, leaving 18 bases between them. The CDR3 sequence is 16 residues long. The CDR3 sequence is CASSLGGPGRRNEQFF. The CDR3, as DNA: TGTGCCAGCAGTTTAGGGGGGCCAGGGAGGAGGAATGAGCAGTTCTTC.